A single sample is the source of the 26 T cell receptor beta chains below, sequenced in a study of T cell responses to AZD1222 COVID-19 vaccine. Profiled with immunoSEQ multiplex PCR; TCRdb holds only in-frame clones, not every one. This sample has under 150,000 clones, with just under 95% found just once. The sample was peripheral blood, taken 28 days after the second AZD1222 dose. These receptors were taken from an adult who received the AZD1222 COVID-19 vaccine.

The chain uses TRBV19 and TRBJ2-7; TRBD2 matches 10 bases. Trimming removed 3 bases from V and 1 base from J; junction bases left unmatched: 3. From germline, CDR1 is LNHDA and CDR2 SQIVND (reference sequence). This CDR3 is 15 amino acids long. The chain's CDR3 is CASSMGTSVSYEQYF. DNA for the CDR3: TGTGCCAGTAGTATGGGGACTAGCGTATCCTACGAGCAGTACTTC.

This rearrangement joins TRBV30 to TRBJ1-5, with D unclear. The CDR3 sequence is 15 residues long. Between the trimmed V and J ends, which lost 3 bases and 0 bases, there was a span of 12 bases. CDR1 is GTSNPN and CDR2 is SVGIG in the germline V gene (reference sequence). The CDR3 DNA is TGTGCCTGGAGCGCGCAGGTTTATAGCAATCAGCCCCAGCATTTT. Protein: CAWSAQVYSNQPQHF.

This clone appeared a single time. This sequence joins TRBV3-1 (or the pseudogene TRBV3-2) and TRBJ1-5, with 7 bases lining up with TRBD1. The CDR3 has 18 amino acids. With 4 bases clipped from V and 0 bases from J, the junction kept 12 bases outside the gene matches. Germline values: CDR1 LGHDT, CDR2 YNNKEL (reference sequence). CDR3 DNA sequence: TGTGCCAGCAGCCCAGGGGACAGTCTGGGGTATAGCAATCAGCCCCAGCATTTT. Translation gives CASSPGDSLGYSNQPQHF.

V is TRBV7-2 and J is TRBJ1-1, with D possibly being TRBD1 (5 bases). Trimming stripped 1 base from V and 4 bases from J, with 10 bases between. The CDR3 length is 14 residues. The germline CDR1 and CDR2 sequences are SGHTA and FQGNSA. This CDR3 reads CASSLGLGGTEAFF. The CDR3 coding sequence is TGTGCCAGCAGCTTAGGTCTCGGGGGCACTGAAGCTTTCTTT.

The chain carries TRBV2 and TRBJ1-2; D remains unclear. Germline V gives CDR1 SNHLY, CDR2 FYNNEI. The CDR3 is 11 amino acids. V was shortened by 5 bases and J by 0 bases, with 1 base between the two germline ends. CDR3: CASSTNYGYTF. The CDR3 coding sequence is TGTGCCAGCAGTACTAACTATGGCTACACCTTC.

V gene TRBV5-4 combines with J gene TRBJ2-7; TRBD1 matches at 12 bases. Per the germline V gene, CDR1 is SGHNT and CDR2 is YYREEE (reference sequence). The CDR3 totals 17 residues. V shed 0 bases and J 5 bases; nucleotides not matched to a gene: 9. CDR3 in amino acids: CASSLGIPGQGANEQYF. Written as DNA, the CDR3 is TGTGCCAGCAGCTTGGGTATTCCGGGACAGGGGGCTAACGAGCAGTACTTC.

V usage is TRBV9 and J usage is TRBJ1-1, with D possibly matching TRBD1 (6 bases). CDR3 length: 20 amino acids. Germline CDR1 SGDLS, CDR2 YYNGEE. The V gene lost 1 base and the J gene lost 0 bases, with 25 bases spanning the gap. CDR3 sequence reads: CASSVWVGGPKSGLNTEAFF. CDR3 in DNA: TGTGCCAGCAGCGTATGGGTGGGGGGGCCTAAGTCGGGACTGAACACTGAAGCTTTCTTT.

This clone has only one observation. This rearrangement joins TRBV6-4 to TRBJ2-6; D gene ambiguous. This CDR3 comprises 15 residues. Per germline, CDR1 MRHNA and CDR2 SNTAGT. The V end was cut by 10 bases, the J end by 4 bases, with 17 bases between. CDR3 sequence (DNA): TGTGCCATCCGGCGGTTGGCTACCGGGGCCAACGTCCTGACTTTC. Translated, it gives CAIRRLATGANVLTF.

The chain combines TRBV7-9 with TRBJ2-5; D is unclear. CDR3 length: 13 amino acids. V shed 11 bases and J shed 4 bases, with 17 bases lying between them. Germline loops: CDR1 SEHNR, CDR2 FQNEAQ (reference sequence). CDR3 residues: CAGIGGWGETQYF. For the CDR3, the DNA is TGTGCCGGCATCGGTGGATGGGGAGAGACCCAGTACTTC. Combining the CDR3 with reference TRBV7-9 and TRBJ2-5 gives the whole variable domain DTGVSQNPRHKITKRGQNVTFRCDPISEHNRLYWYRQTLGQGPEFLTYFQNEAQLEKSRLLSDRFSAERPKGSFSTLEIQRTEQGDSAMYLCAGIGGWGETQYFGPGTRLLVL.

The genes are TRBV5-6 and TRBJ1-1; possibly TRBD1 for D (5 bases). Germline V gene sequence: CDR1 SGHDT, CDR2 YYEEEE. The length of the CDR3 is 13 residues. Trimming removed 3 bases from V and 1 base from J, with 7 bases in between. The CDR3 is CASSWGRNTEAFF. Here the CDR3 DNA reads TGTGCCAGCAGCTGGGGACGGAACACTGAAGCTTTCTTT.

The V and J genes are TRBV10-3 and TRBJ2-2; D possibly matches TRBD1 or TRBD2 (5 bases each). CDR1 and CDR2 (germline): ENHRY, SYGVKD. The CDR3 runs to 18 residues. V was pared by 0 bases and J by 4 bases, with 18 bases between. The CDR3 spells CAISESRGTGHSTGELFF. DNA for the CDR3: TGTGCCATCAGTGAGTCGAGGGGAACGGGCCATAGCACCGGGGAGCTGTTTTTT.

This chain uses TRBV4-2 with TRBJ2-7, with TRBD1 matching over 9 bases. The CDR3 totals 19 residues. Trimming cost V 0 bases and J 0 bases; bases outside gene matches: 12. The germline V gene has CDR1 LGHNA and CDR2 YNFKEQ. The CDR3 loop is CASSQEFGTGSPRSYEQYF. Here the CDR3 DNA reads TGTGCCAGCAGCCAAGAATTCGGGACAGGGTCCCCCCGCTCCTACGAGCAGTACTTC.

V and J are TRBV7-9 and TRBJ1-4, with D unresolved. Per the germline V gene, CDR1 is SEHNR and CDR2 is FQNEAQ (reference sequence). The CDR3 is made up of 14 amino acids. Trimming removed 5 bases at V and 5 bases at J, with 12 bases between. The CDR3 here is CASSPRTVNEKLFF. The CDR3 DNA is TGTGCCAGCAGCCCGCGGACGGTGAATGAAAAACTGTTTTTT. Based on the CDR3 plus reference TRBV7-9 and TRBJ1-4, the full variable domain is DTGVSQNPRHKITKRGQNVTFRCDPISEHNRLYWYRQTLGQGPEFLTYFQNEAQLEKSRLLSDRFSAERPKGSFSTLEIQRTEQGDSAMYLCASSPRTVNEKLFFGSGTQLSVL.

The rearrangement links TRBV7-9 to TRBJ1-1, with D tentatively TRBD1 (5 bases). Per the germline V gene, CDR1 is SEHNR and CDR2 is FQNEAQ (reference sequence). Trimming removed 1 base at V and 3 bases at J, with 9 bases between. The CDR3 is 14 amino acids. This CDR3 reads CASSLVGGYTEAFF. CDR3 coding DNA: TGTGCCAGCAGCTTAGTCGGGGGGTACACTGAAGCTTTCTTT. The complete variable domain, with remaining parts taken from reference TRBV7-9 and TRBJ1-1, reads DTGVSQNPRHKITKRGQNVTFRCDPISEHNRLYWYRQTLGQGPEFLTYFQNEAQLEKSRLLSDRFSAERPKGSFSTLEIQRTEQGDSAMYLCASSLVGGYTEAFFGQGTRLTVV.

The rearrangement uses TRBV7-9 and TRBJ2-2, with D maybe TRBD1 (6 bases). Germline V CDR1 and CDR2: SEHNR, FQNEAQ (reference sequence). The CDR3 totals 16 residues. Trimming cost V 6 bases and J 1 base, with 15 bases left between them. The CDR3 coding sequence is TGTGCCAGCAGGACCTCCGGGACAAAGAACACCGGGGAGCTGTTTTTT. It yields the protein CASRTSGTKNTGELFF. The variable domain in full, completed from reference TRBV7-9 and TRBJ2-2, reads DTGVSQNPRHKITKRGQNVTFRCDPISEHNRLYWYRQTLGQGPEFLTYFQNEAQLEKSRLLSDRFSAERPKGSFSTLEIQRTEQGDSAMYLCASRTSGTKNTGELFFGEGSRLTVL.

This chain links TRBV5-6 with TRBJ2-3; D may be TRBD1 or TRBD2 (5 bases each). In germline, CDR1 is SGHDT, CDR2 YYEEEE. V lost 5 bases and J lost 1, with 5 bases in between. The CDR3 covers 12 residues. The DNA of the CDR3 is TGTGCCAGCAGGGGGGGCACAGATACGCAGTATTTT. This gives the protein CASRGGTDTQYF.

The CDR3 DNA reads as TGTGCCAGCAGCTTGCTGGCAGATACGCAGTATTTT. As protein: CASSLLADTQYF. The chain combines TRBV5-4 with TRBJ2-3, with D unclear. With 1 base removed from V and 4 bases from J, the gap between germline ends came to 4 bases. This CDR3 is 12 amino acids long. CDR1 SGHNT and CDR2 YYREEE come from the germline V gene (reference sequence).

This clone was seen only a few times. CDR3 in DNA: TGTGCCAGTAGTCCGAACCCGGGGGTGAACACCGGGGAGCTGTTTTTT. Translation gives CASSPNPGVNTGELFF. The rearrangement joins TRBV19 to TRBJ2-2, with D maybe TRBD2 (6 bases). The CDR3 spans 16 residues. Trimming shortened V by 5 bases and J by 1 base, and 14 bases separated the two germline ends. Per the germline V gene, CDR1 is LNHDA and CDR2 is SQIVND (reference sequence). Combining the CDR3 with reference TRBV19 and TRBJ2-2 gives the whole variable domain DGGITQSPKYLFRKEGQNVTLSCEQNLNHDAMYWYRQDPGQGLRLIYYSQIVNDFQKGDIAEGYSVSREKKESFPLTVTSAQKNPTAFYLCASSPNPGVNTGELFFGEGSRLTVL.

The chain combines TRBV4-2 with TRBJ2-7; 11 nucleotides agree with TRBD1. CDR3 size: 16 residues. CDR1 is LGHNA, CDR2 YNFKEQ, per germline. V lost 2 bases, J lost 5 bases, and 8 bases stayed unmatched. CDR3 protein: CASSQIPGQGGHEQYF. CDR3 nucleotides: TGTGCCAGCAGCCAAATACCGGGACAGGGGGGCCACGAGCAGTACTTC.

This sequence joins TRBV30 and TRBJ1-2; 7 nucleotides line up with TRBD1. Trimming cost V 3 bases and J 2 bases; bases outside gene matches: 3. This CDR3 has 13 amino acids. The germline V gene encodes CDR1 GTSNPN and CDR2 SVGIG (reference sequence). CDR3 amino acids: CAWSGQVNYGYTF. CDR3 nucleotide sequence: TGTGCCTGGAGCGGACAGGTCAACTATGGCTACACCTTC. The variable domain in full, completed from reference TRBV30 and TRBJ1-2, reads SQTIHQWPATLVQPVGSPLSLECTVEGTSNPNLYWYRQAAGRGLQLLFYSVGIGQISSEVPQNLSASRPQDRQFILSSKKLLLSDSGFYLCAWSGQVNYGYTFGSGTRLTVV.

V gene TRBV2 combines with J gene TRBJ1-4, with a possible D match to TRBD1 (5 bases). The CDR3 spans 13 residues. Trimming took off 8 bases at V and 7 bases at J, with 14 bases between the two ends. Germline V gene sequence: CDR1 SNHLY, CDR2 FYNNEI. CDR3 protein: CASSKTEGEKLFF. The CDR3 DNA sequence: TGTGCCAGCTCGAAGACAGAAGGTGAAAAACTGTTTTTT.

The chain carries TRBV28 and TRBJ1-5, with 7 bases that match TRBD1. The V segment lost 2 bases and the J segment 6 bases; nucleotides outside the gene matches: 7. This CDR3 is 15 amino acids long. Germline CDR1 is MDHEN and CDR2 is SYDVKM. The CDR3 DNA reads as TGTGCCAGCAGTTTAGTCGTACAGGGGACTCAGCCCCAGCATTTT. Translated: CASSLVVQGTQPQHF.

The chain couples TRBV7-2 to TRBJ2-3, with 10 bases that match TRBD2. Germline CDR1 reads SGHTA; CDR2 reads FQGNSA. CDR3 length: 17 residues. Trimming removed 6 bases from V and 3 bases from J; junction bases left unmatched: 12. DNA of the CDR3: TGTGCCAGCAGACGGAGGGGGCTAGCGGGAGAGACAGATACGCAGTATTTT. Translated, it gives CASRRRGLAGETDTQYF.

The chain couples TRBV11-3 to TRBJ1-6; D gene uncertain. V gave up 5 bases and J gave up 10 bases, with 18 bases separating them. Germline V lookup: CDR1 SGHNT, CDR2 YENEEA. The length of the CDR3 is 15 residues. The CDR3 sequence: CASSPRKGLESPLHF. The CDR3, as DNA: TGTGCCAGCAGCCCTAGGAAGGGCTTAGAGTCACCCCTCCACTTT.

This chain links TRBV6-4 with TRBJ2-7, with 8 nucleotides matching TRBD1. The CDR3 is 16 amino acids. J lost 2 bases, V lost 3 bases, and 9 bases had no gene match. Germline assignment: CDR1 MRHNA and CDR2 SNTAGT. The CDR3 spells CASSENRQGQPYEQYF. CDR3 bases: TGTGCCAGCAGTGAAAATAGACAGGGGCAACCCTACGAGCAGTACTTC.

Here the CDR3 DNA reads TGTGCCAGCAGCTTGGTAAGCAGGAACACTGAAGCTTTCTTT. Translating it yields CASSLVSRNTEAFF. This chain uses TRBV5-8 with TRBJ1-1; D gene unclear. The CDR3 totals 14 residues. CDR1 and CDR2 (germline): SGHTS, YDEGEE. V was clipped by 0 bases and J by 1 base, with 7 bases between them.